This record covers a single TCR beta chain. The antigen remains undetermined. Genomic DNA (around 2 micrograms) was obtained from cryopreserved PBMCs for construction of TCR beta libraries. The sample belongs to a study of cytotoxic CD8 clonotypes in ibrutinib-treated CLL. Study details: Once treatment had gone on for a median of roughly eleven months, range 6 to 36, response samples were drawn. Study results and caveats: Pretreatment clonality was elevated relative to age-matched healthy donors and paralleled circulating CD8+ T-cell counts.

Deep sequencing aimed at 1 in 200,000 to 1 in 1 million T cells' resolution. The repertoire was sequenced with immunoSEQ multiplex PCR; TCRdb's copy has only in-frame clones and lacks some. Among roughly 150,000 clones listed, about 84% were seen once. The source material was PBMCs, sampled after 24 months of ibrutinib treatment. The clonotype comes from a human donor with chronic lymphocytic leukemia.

The CDR3 spells CASSLDPSTGGLSNTEAFF. The CDR3 DNA follows: TGTGCCAGCAGCTTAGATCCCTCGACAGGAGGCTTATCTAACACTGAAGCTTTCTTT. V usage is TRBV11-2 and J usage is TRBJ1-1, with D perhaps TRBD1 (6 bases). The germline V gene encodes CDR1 SGHAT and CDR2 FQNNGV. V dropped 0 bases and J dropped 2 bases, with 22 bases sitting between them. The CDR3 consists of 19 residues.